A selection of T cell receptor beta chains follows, all from one sample in a study of blood T cell repertoires in COVID-19. Clones were read by immunoSEQ multiplex PCR, and TCRdb kept only the in-frame ones, dropping some. The sample contains approximately 210,000 clones, almost 85% of which appear only once. The sequenced sample consisted of peripheral blood. These receptors came from a woman in her 70s with active or convalescent COVID-19. CDR3s include the opening cysteine and the closing phenylalanine or tryptophan. The D gene is left open where the match is weak. Part of the rows lack a size; the others show once, few, many or a class for expanded clones.

>-|TRBV28|TRBJ2-7|TRBD1
CASRPRDRFYEQYF
TGTGCCAGCAGACCCCGGGACAGATTTTACGAGCAGTACTTC
>-|TRBV19|TRBJ1-1|-
CASSTPGTGNTEAFF
TGTGCCAGTAGTACGCCCGGAACAGGGAACACTGAAGCTTTCTTT
>once|TRBV30|TRBJ1-1|-
CAWSPMNTEAFF
TGTGCCTGGAGTCCTATGAACACTGAAGCTTTCTTT
>-|TRBV5-4|TRBJ2-7|TRBD1
CASSAGTGLEQYF
TGTGCCAGCAGCGCCGGGACAGGGCTCGAGCAGTACTTC
>-|TRBV6-5|TRBJ2-7|TRBD2
CASSYIAGGGYEQYF
TGTGCCAGCAGTTACATAGCGGGGGGAGGGTACGAGCAGTACTTC
>-|TRBV5-8|TRBJ2-7|TRBD1
CASSEGQGREQYF
TGTGCCAGCAGCGAGGGACAGGGCCGGGAGCAGTACTTC
>-|TRBV5-5|TRBJ2-7|TRBD2
CASSYAGTRDEQYF
TGTGCCAGCAGCTACGCCGGGACTAGAGACGAGCAGTACTTC
>-|TRBV5-1|TRBJ1-2|-
CASSLERADGIYGYTF
TGCGCCAGCAGCTTGGAAAGAGCGGACGGGATTTATGGCTACACCTTC
>-|TRBV2|TRBJ2-7|TRBD2
CASSETSGSPYEQYF
TGTGCCAGCAGCGAGACTAGCGGGAGTCCCTACGAGCAGTACTTC
>-|TRBV18|TRBJ1-1|-
CASSPLENTEAFF
TGTGCCAGCTCGCCTCTAGAGAACACTGAAGCTTTCTTT
>-|TRBV11-2|TRBJ2-2|TRBD2
CASSLGWRRLAGSGELFF
TGTGCCAGCAGCTTAGGTTGGAGGCGACTAGCGGGGTCCGGGGAGCTGTTTTTT
>-|TRBV7-9|TRBJ2-3|-
CASSQTSLMDTQYF
TGTGCCAGCAGCCAGACAAGTTTGATGGATACGCAGTATTTT
>-|TRBV5-4|TRBJ2-1|TRBD2
CASGTSGRGVNEQFF
TGTGCCAGCGGGACTAGCGGGAGAGGCGTCAATGAGCAGTTCTTC
>-|TRBV19|TRBJ2-3|-
CASSIAGSMDTQYF
TGTGCCAGTAGTATTGCCGGGAGTATGGATACGCAGTATTTT
>-|TRBV2|TRBJ1-5|TRBD1
CASRDSDQPQHF
TGTGCCAGCCGGGACAGTGATCAGCCCCAGCATTTT
>-|TRBV23-1|TRBJ2-7|-
CASSQGRAPFIYEQYF
TGCGCCAGCAGTCAAGGGCGGGCCCCGTTTATCTACGAGCAGTACTTC
>-|TRBV2|TRBJ2-4|-
CASRERALAKNIQYF
TGTGCCAGCAGAGAGAGGGCGTTAGCCAAAAACATTCAGTACTTC
>-|TRBV7-2|TRBJ1-2|TRBD1
CASSLVSGGANTDYGYTF
TGTGCCAGCAGCTTAGTGTCAGGGGGCGCGAATACTGACTATGGCTACACCTTC
>-|TRBV15|TRBJ1-5|TRBD1
CATSRDRDRGDNQPQHF
TGTGCCACCAGCAGAGATAGGGACAGGGGGGACAATCAGCCCCAGCATTTT
>once|TRBV6-4|TRBJ2-3|-
CASSDRAEGTDTQYF
TGTGCCAGCAGTGACAGGGCGGAGGGAACAGATACGCAGTATTTT
>-|TRBV14|TRBJ2-5|-
CASSQGAGPQETQYF
TGTGCCAGCAGCCAAGGGGCGGGTCCCCAAGAGACCCAGTACTTC
>-|TRBV9|TRBJ1-2|-
CASSDGAEYGYTF
TGTGCCAGCAGCGATGGAGCGGAATATGGCTACACCTTC
>-|TRBV5-4|TRBJ2-3|TRBD1
CASSMDRGGTDTQYF
TGTGCCAGCAGCATGGACAGGGGAGGCACAGATACGCAGTATTTT
>-|TRBV20-1|TRBJ2-3|-
CSASERGTQYF
TGCAGTGCTAGCGAGCGTGGTACGCAGTATTTT
>-|TRBV2|TRBJ2-1|TRBD2
CASSPNSGSGNNEQFF
TGTGCCAGCAGCCCTAATAGCGGGAGTGGGAACAATGAGCAGTTCTTC
>-|TRBV5-1|TRBJ1-5|-
CASSPEGVQPQHF
TGCGCCAGCAGCCCTGAGGGGGTCCAGCCCCAGCATTTT
>-|TRBV28|TRBJ2-1|TRBD2
CASSFGGSGRSEQFF
TGTGCCAGCAGTTTTGGGGGGAGCGGGAGATCTGAGCAGTTCTTC
>-|TRBV29-1|TRBJ2-7|TRBD1
CSVRRSGTGGYEQYF
TGCAGCGTTCGGAGATCCGGGACAGGGGGCTACGAGCAGTACTTC
>-|TRBV7-9|TRBJ2-3|TRBD2
CASSPGAGGPRMTDTQYF
TGTGCCAGCAGCCCTGGGGCGGGAGGGCCAAGGATGACAGATACGCAGTATTTT
>-|TRBV6-5|TRBJ1-1|-
CASSYSGAGTEAFF
TGTGCCAGCAGTTACTCGGGCGCGGGGACTGAAGCTTTCTTT
>-|TRBV6-6|TRBJ1-2|-
CASSRTGSYGYTF
TGTGCCAGCAGCAGAACAGGGAGCTATGGCTACACCTTC
>-|TRBV18|TRBJ1-1|TRBD1
CASSPLDRAQNTEAFF
TGTGCCAGCTCACCACTGGACAGGGCCCAGAACACTGAAGCTTTCTTT
>-|TRBV28|TRBJ2-7|-
CASSLGRPGEQYF
TGTGCCAGCAGTTTGGGCCGGCCGGGGGAGCAGTACTTC
>-|TRBV5-8|TRBJ2-1|-
CASSGRGGGGHNEQFF
TGTGCCAGCAGCGGGAGGGGGGGCGGAGGACACAATGAGCAGTTCTTC
>-|TRBV9|TRBJ2-6|-
CASSVRRAGANVLTF
TGTGCCAGCAGCGTCCGCAGGGCTGGGGCCAACGTCCTGACTTTC
>-|TRBV28|TRBJ1-2|TRBD1
CAGGQAPNYGYTF
TGTGCCGGGGGACAGGCGCCCAACTATGGCTACACCTTC
>-|TRBV20-1|TRBJ1-2|TRBD1
CSASPGQAAANYGYTF
TGCAGTGCTAGTCCGGGACAGGCCGCCGCCAACTATGGCTACACCTTC
>-|TRBV18|TRBJ1-3|TRBD1
CASSPGQGSGNTIYF
TGTGCCAGCTCACCGGGACAGGGCTCTGGAAACACCATATATTTT
>-|TRBV23-1|TRBJ2-2|TRBD2
CASSQLSSGSPRGAVF
TGCGCCAGCAGTCAATTATCGAGCGGGAGTCCCCGGGGAGCTGTTTTT
>-|TRBV2|TRBJ2-7|TRBD2
CASRVQGLAVGYEQYF
TGTGCCAGCAGGGTTCAGGGACTAGCGGTAGGATACGAGCAGTACTTC
>-|TRBV6-6|TRBJ2-7|-
CASSLQDSSSYEQYF
TGTGCCAGCAGCCTACAGGACAGTAGCTCCTACGAGCAGTACTTC
>-|TRBV2|TRBJ1-1|TRBD1
CASGRDRWEAFF
TGTGCCAGCGGAAGGGACAGATGGGAAGCTTTCTTT
>-|TRBV5-1|TRBJ2-1|-
CASSRDRLGENEQFF
TGCGCCAGCAGCCGAGACAGGCTAGGGGAGAATGAGCAGTTCTTC
>-|TRBV19|TRBJ1-1|-
CASSQQGNTEAFF
TGTGCCAGTAGTCAACAGGGGAACACTGAAGCTTTCTTT
>-|TRBV29-1|TRBJ2-5|-
CSVERQLQETQYF
TGCAGCGTTGAGAGGCAGCTACAAGAGACCCAGTACTTC
>once|TRBV24-1|TRBJ1-1|-
CATSDLLGRVEAFF
TGTGCCACCAGTGATTTGTTGGGGAGGGTTGAAGCTTTCTTT
>-|TRBV6-4|TRBJ2-2|-
CASSLEGAGLAGELFF
TGTGCCAGCAGTCTCGAAGGGGCGGGGCTCGCCGGGGAGCTGTTTTTT
>-|TRBV5-1|TRBJ2-5|TRBD2
CASSSTGSGRGETQYF
TGCGCCAGCAGCTCGACTGGGAGCGGGAGGGGAGAGACCCAGTACTTC
>-|TRBV7-9|TRBJ2-3|TRBD2
CASSLVLAENTDTQYF
TGTGCCAGCAGCTTAGTGCTAGCGGAAAACACAGATACGCAGTATTTT
>-|TRBV10-1|TRBJ1-1|TRBD1
CASRRDSGETEAFF
TGCGCCAGCAGGAGGGACAGCGGCGAAACTGAAGCTTTCTTT
>-|TRBV28|TRBJ1-2|TRBD1
CASRNADRGLGYTF
TGTGCCAGCAGGAACGCTGACAGGGGGCTGGGCTACACCTTC